Below are 24 T cell receptor beta chains sequenced from a single sample in a study of blood T cell repertoires in COVID-19. The data were produced by immunoSEQ multiplex PCR, yet TCRdb's version contains in-frame clones alone and is incomplete. The profile covers about 170,000 clones, with around 80% appearing a single time and 3.6% taken by the ten largest. Sample: PBMCs or T cells enriched from blood (not recorded which). These receptors originate from a woman in her fifties or sixties in a cohort exposed to, infected with or recovered from COVID-19 (not recorded which).

This clone showed up just once. The V gene is TRBV18, the J gene TRBJ1-5; D remains unclear. V dropped 5 bases and J dropped 7 bases, with 15 bases sitting between them. This CDR3 is 14 amino acids long. CDR1 and CDR2 from the germline V gene are KGHSH and LQKENI. CDR3 sequence: CASSASGSEQPQHF. The CDR3 nucleotides read TGTGCCAGCTCAGCGTCCGGGTCGGAGCAGCCCCAGCATTTT.

This chain joins TRBV24-1 and TRBJ1-1; a possible D gene is TRBD1 (6 bases). The CDR3 is 13 residues long. V was cut by 12 bases and J by 5 bases, with 18 bases left in between. CDR1 and CDR2 (germline): KGHDR, SFDVKD. CDR3 protein: CAAGTGGRTEAFF. The CDR3 nucleotides read TGTGCCGCCGGGACGGGGGGCCGGACTGAAGCTTTCTTT.

The chain employs TRBV5-8 and TRBJ2-2; 8 nucleotides match TRBD2. Per the germline V gene, CDR1 is SGHTS and CDR2 is YDEGEE. This CDR3 has 16 residues. The V and J ends lost 1 base and 6 bases, in that order; junction bases with no gene match: 8. CDR3 bases: TGTGCCAGCAGCTTGAGCGGCGGGAGGAGGTCCGGGGAGCTGTTTTTT. It codes for CASSLSGGRRSGELFF.

The rearrangement uses TRBV5-1 and TRBJ1-1; TRBD1 might be the D (5 bases). CDR1 is SGHRS and CDR2 is YFSETQ in the germline V gene. The V end was cut by 0 bases, the J end by 3 bases, with 18 bases between. This CDR3 has 17 amino acids. The CDR3 nucleotides are TGCGCCAGCAGCTTGGCCGGGACTGTGGTAGGGGACACTGAAGCTTTCTTT. The encoded protein is CASSLAGTVVGDTEAFF.

The rearrangement links TRBV29-1 to TRBJ2-1; D is possibly TRBD1 (7 bases). Germline CDR1 reads SQVTM; CDR2 reads ANQGSEA. Between the trimmed V and J ends, which lost 2 bases and 0 bases, there was a span of 26 bases. There are 20 residues in the CDR3. CDR3 sequence reads: CSVELQLGGTDSSSYNEQFF. CDR3 DNA sequence: TGCAGCGTTGAACTCCAACTAGGGGGGACAGATAGTAGCTCCTACAATGAGCAGTTCTTC.

The chain is built from TRBV7-3 and TRBJ2-3, with 7 bases matching TRBD2. Germline V gene sequence: CDR1 SGHTA, CDR2 FQGTGA. This CDR3 is 15 amino acids long. The junction had 11 bases not matched to a gene; V was cut back by 5 bases and J by 6 bases. CDR3 in amino acids: CASSPGLGESDTQYF. CDR3 nucleotides: TGTGCCAGCAGCCCTGGACTAGGGGAGTCTGATACGCAGTATTTT.

The chain recombines TRBV5-1 with TRBJ2-7, with TRBD1 identical over 7 bases. Germline CDR1 reads SGHRS; CDR2 reads YFSETQ. With V trimmed by 2 bases and J by 1 base, 3 bases remained unmatched. The CDR3 sequence is 14 residues long. The CDR3 loop reads CASSFGQVSYEQYF. In nucleotides, the CDR3 is TGCGCCAGCAGCTTCGGACAGGTTTCCTACGAGCAGTACTTC.

The chain recombines TRBV7-9 with TRBJ2-5; a weak D match, TRBD1 (7 bases). The V and J ends lost 8 bases and 4 bases respectively, with 17 bases between them. CDR1 is SEHNR and CDR2 is FQNEAQ in the germline V gene (reference sequence). The CDR3 is 14 amino acids. This CDR3 reads CASRGGTVGETQYF. The CDR3 DNA follows: TGTGCCAGCCGAGGGGGGACAGTCGGAGAGACCCAGTACTTC.

The rearrangement uses TRBV30 and TRBJ2-2, with 7 positions matching TRBD1. The CDR3 spans 18 residues. Germline V gives CDR1 GTSNPN, CDR2 SVGIG (reference sequence). Trimming at V came to 0 bases and at J to 3 bases, leaving 13 bases not matched to a gene. In DNA form, the CDR3 reads TGTGCCTGGAGTGTAATGAGACAGGGTAACGCGGACACCGGGGAGCTGTTTTTT. Protein sequence: CAWSVMRQGNADTGELFF.

V and J are TRBV5-4 and TRBJ1-3; possibly TRBD1 for D (5 bases). V was pared by 3 bases and J by 4 bases, with 17 bases between. This CDR3 is 16 amino acids long. Germline values: CDR1 SGHNT, CDR2 YYREEE (reference sequence). The CDR3 spells CASSSQGGITGNTIYF. The DNA of the CDR3 is TGTGCCAGCAGCTCCCAGGGAGGCATTACGGGAAACACCATATATTTT.

This clone was seen just once. At one boundary the junction diverges from the germline segment, which might be a read error. This chain links TRBV13 with TRBJ2-7, with 7 bases that match TRBD2. Germline loops: CDR1 PRHDT, CDR2 FYEKMQ (reference sequence). The CDR3 loop spans 12 amino acids. For the CDR3, the DNA is TGTGCCAGCAGCTTAGGCCCGGGGGGTTTAAACTTC. Amino acid sequence: CASSLGPGGLNF.

The rearrangement joins TRBV19 to TRBJ2-1, with D perhaps TRBD2 (5 bases). Trimming took off 0 bases at V and 9 bases at J, with 15 bases between the two ends. This CDR3 comprises 15 residues. The germline V gene encodes CDR1 LNHDA and CDR2 SQIVND (reference sequence). CDR3 in amino acids: CASSIEPRSRGEQFF. Here the CDR3 DNA reads TGTGCCAGTAGTATAGAACCCCGTTCACGGGGTGAGCAGTTCTTC.

The chain has TRBV5-1 and TRBJ2-7; 7 bases match TRBD2. Losses at the gene ends were 1 base for V and 1 base for J; bases not matched to a gene: 5. Looked up from germline, CDR1 is SGHRS and CDR2 is YFSETQ. This CDR3 contains 15 residues. CDR3 residues: CASSLSGTPSYEQYF. CDR3 sequence (DNA): TGCGCCAGCAGCTTGAGCGGGACCCCTTCCTACGAGCAGTACTTC.

This clone has a handful of counts. The same CDR3 also results from other DNA sequences found in this sample. The V gene is TRBV27, the J gene TRBJ1-4, with a possible D match to TRBD1 (5 bases). From germline, CDR1 is MNHEY and CDR2 SMNVEV (reference sequence). Trimming left V 3 bases short and J 6 bases short, with 8 bases between. The CDR3 covers 13 residues. The DNA of the CDR3 is TGTGCCAGCAGTTTCTCAGGGTATGAAAAACTGTTTTTT. Protein: CASSFSGYEKLFF.

The chain has TRBV6-7 and TRBJ2-3; 9 bases map to TRBD2. TRBV6-7 is an open reading frame, and its role is uncertain. The V segment lost 2 bases and the J segment 2 bases; nucleotides outside the gene matches: 2. The CDR3 extends over 15 amino acids. The CDR3 region has the DNA TGTGCCAGCAGTTACGGCGGGGGGGACACAGATACGCAGTATTTT. Its translation: CASSYGGGDTDTQYF.

This chain's CDR3 is CASSLKQGSGYEQYF. The CDR3 DNA reads as TGTGCCAGCAGCTTAAAACAGGGAAGTGGCTACGAGCAGTACTTC. The rearrangement joins TRBV11-2 to TRBJ2-7; perhaps TRBD1 as D (6 bases). The CDR3 is 15 amino acids. The ends were cut back, 2 bases at V and 3 bases at J, with 14 bases in the middle. Germline-derived CDR1 and CDR2 are SGHAT and FQNNGV.

The chain recombines TRBV10-3 with TRBJ2-1; D is uncertain. Germline values: CDR1 ENHRY, CDR2 SYGVKD. The CDR3 totals 14 residues. V lost 0 bases and J 11 bases, leaving 14 bases between the germline ends. The CDR3 nucleotides read TGTGCCATCAGTGAGTCGATAGCTGGTCTTAAGCAGTTCTTC. This codes for CAISESIAGLKQFF.

V usage is TRBV5-6 and J usage is TRBJ1-2, with a possible D match to TRBD1 (5 bases). V was shortened by 4 bases and J by 2 bases, with 12 bases between the two germline ends. There are 14 residues in the CDR3. Per the germline V gene, CDR1 is SGHDT and CDR2 is YYEEEE. The CDR3 bases are TGTGCCAGCAGCACGCAGGGATCCAACTATGGCTACACCTTC. Protein: CASSTQGSNYGYTF. The full variable domain, in which reference TRBV5-6 and TRBJ1-2 provide the parts outside the CDR3, is DAGVTQSPTHLIKTRGQQVTLRCSPKSGHDTVSWYQQALGQGPQFIFQYYEEEERQRGNFPDRFSGHQFPNYSSELNVNALLLGDSALYLCASSTQGSNYGYTFGSGTRLTVV.

This clone was counted at least ten times. The chain uses TRBV7-9 and TRBJ2-5, with 8 bases identical to TRBD2. The CDR3 totals 16 residues. Germline V lookup: CDR1 SEHNR, CDR2 FQNEAQ (reference sequence). V lost 7 bases, J lost 0 bases, and 10 bases stayed unmatched. The DNA of the CDR3 is TGTGCCAGCACCTCCTGGAGCGGGGGTAACCAAGAGACCCAGTACTTC. It codes for CASTSWSGGNQETQYF. The full variable domain, completed using reference TRBV7-9 and TRBJ2-5, is DTGVSQNPRHKITKRGQNVTFRCDPISEHNRLYWYRQTLGQGPEFLTYFQNEAQLEKSRLLSDRFSAERPKGSFSTLEIQRTEQGDSAMYLCASTSWSGGNQETQYFGPGTRLLVL.

This clone has a handful of counts. CDR3 in amino acids: CASSRRLETGELFF. In DNA form, the CDR3 reads TGTGCCAGCAGCCGGCGACTAGAGACCGGGGAGCTGTTTTTT. V usage is TRBV7-9 and J usage is TRBJ2-2; D possibly corresponds to TRBD2 (6 bases). The CDR3 is made up of 14 amino acids. Trimming cost V 5 bases and J 5 bases, with 12 bases left between them. The germline gives CDR1 SEHNR, CDR2 FQNEAQ (reference sequence).

J is TRBJ1-1 and V is TRBV16, with TRBD1 as a possible D gene (5 bases). This CDR3 contains 15 residues. Trimming cost V 4 bases and J 1 base, with 13 bases left between them. Germline V lookup: CDR1 KGHSY, CDR2 FQNENV. CDR3 residues: CASSPEWGGNTEAFF. The CDR3 coding sequence is TGTGCCAGCAGCCCGGAGTGGGGGGGGAACACTGAAGCTTTCTTT.

The chain has TRBV3-1 (or the pseudogene TRBV3-2) and TRBJ2-5, with 7 bases lining up with TRBD1. The length of the CDR3 is 16 residues. Looked up from germline, CDR1 is LGHDT and CDR2 is YNNKEL (reference sequence). V dropped 0 bases and J dropped 5; count of bases not matched to a gene: 9. This chain's CDR3 is CASSQDPQGDGETQYF. For the CDR3, the DNA is TGTGCCAGCAGCCAAGACCCCCAGGGGGATGGGGAGACCCAGTACTTC.

The rearrangement uses TRBV2 and TRBJ2-4, with 8 bases fitting TRBD2. CDR3 length: 15 amino acids. The ends lost 1 base at V and 6 bases at J; junction bases unmatched: 5. CDR1 is SNHLY and CDR2 is FYNNEI in the germline V gene. The DNA for the CDR3 is TGTGCCAGCAGTGAAGGGGTAGCGGGGTCAAACATTCAGTACTTC. The encoded protein is CASSEGVAGSNIQYF.

The chain has TRBV7-3 and TRBJ2-1; 11 bases map to TRBD2. Trimming cost V 5 bases and J 8 bases; bases outside gene matches: 5. Looked up from germline, CDR1 is SGHTA and CDR2 is FQGTGA. The CDR3 length is 14 residues. The CDR3 reads CASSELAGADEQFF. CDR3 DNA sequence: TGTGCCAGCAGCGAACTAGCGGGAGCTGATGAGCAGTTCTTC. Variable domain in full (rest from reference TRBV7-3 and TRBJ2-1): GAGVSQTPSNKVTEKGKYVELRCDPISGHTALYWYRQSLGQGPEFLIYFQGTGAADDSGLPNDRFFAVRPEGSVSTLKIQRTERGDSAVYLCASSELAGADEQFFGPGTRLTVL.